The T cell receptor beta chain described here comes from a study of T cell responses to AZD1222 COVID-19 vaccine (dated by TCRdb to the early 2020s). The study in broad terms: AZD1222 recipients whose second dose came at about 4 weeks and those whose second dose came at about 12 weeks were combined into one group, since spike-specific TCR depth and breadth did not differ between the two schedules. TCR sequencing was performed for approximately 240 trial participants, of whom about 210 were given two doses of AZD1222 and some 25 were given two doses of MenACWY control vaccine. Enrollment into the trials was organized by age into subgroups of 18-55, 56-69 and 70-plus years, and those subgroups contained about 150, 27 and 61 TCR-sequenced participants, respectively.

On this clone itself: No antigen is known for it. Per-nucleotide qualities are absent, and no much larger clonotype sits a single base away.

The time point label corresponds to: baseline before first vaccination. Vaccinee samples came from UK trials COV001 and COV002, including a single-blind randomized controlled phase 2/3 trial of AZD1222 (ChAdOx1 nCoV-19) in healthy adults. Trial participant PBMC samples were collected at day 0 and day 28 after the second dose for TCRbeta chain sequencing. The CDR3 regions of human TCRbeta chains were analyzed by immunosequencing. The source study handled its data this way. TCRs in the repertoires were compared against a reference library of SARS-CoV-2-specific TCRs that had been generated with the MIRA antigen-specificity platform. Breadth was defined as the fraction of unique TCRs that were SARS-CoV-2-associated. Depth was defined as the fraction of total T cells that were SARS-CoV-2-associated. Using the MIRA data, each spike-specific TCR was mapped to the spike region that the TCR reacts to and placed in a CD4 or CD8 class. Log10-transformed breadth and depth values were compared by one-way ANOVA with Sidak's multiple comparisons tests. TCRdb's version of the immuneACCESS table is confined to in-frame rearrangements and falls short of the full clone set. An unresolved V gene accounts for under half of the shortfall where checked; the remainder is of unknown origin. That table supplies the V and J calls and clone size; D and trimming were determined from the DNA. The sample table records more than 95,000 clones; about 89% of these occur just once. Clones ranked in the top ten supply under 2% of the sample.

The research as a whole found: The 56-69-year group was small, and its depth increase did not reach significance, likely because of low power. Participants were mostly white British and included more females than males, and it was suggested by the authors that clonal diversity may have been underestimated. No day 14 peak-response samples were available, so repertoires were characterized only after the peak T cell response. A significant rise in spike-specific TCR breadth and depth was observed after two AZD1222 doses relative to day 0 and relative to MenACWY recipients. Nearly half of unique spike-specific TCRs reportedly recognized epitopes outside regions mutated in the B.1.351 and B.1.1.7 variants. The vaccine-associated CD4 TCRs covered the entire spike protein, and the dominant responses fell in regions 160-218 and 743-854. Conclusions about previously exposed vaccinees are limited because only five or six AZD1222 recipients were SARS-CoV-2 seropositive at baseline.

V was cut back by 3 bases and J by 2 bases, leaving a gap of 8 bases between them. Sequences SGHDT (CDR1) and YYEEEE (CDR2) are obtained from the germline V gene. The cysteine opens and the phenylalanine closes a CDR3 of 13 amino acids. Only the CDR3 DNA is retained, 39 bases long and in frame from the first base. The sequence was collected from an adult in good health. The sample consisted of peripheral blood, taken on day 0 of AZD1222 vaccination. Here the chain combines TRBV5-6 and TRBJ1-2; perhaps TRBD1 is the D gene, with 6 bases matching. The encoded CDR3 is CASSWDKNYGYTF. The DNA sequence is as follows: TGTGCCAGCAGCTGGGACAAGAACTATGGCTACACCTTC.